Shown below are 10 T cell receptor beta chains from a single sample sequenced in a study of cytomegalovirus exposure and HLA in healthy donors. Data came from immunoSEQ multiplex PCR; TCRdb stores just in-frame clones and leaves some out. The sample has 90,000 to 110,000 clones; approximately 86% are singletons. Sequencing used PBMCs. These receptors were obtained from a woman younger than 30 in good health and CMV-seropositive.

The V gene is TRBV29-1, the J gene TRBJ1-5, with D perhaps matching TRBD1 (5 bases). Trimming pared 3 bases from V and 0 bases from J, leaving 15 bases between. In germline, CDR1 is SQVTM, CDR2 ANQGSEA. The CDR3 loop spans 16 amino acids. CDR3 loop: CSVDSRPRVSNQPQHF. The CDR3 bases are TGCAGCGTTGATTCGCGGCCCAGGGTTAGCAATCAGCCCCAGCATTTT.

J is TRBJ1-3 and V is TRBV5-1; 10 bases match TRBD1. The CDR3 consists of 14 residues. Germline trimming cut 4 bases from V and 6 bases from J; bases unmatched to any gene: 4. Per germline, CDR1 SGHRS and CDR2 YFSETQ. The CDR3 reads CASSGDRGQNTIYF. The CDR3 coding sequence is TGCGCCAGCAGCGGCGACAGGGGGCAAAACACCATATATTTT.

There are a few counts of this clone. The chain couples TRBV19 to TRBJ2-7; 11 bases are a match to TRBD2. Germline CDR1 reads LNHDA; CDR2 reads SQIVND (reference sequence). The CDR3 covers 15 residues. V shed 5 bases and J 5 bases; nucleotides not matched to a gene: 8. Written as DNA, the CDR3 is TGTGCCAGTAGTCTCTCTAGCGGGGGGCGTAACGAGCAGTACTTC. This gives the protein CASSLSSGGRNEQYF.

V usage is TRBV18 and J usage is TRBJ1-1; D remains ambiguous. This CDR3 spans 13 amino acids. Deletions cut 4 bases from V and 1 base from J, with 7 bases between. The V gene's germline CDR1 is KGHSH and CDR2 LQKENI. The CDR3 nucleotides are TGTGCCAGCTCACTTGTAGCGAACACTGAAGCTTTCTTT. Its protein product is CASSLVANTEAFF.

V and J are TRBV2 and TRBJ1-5, with 10 bases fitting TRBD1. Trimming took 4 bases from V and 0 from J; bases not matched to a gene: 6. This CDR3 is 17 amino acids long. CDR1 is SNHLY, CDR2 FYNNEI, per germline. CDR3 protein: CASSGTGGEYSNQPQHF. Written as DNA, the CDR3 is TGTGCCAGCAGTGGGACAGGGGGGGAGTATAGCAATCAGCCCCAGCATTTT.

This chain uses TRBV5-1 with TRBJ1-1; tentative D call: TRBD1 (5 bases). Looked up from germline, CDR1 is SGHRS and CDR2 is YFSETQ. V lost 4 bases, J lost 4 bases, and 14 bases lay in between. This CDR3 is 14 amino acids long. The CDR3 DNA reads as TGCGCCAGCAGCATAGGATCCCAGGGCACTGAAGCTTTCTTT. Residues: CASSIGSQGTEAFF.

This chain's CDR3 is CASSLQTVNSPLHF. The CDR3 DNA reads as TGCGCCAGCAGCTTACAGACGGTGAATTCACCCCTCCACTTT. The chain recombines TRBV5-1 with TRBJ1-6; no clear D gene. CDR1 SGHRS and CDR2 YFSETQ come from the germline V gene. This CDR3 is 14 amino acids long. Deletions cut 2 bases from V and 7 bases from J, with 10 bases between.

The V and J genes are TRBV7-9 and TRBJ1-1; tentative D call: TRBD1 (6 bases). Germline V gene sequence: CDR1 SEHNR, CDR2 FQNEAQ (reference sequence). Trimming removed 5 bases from V and 4 bases from J, with 20 bases in between. The CDR3 runs 16 residues. The CDR3 DNA follows: TGTGCCAGCAGCCCCACCGCCCGCGGACAGCCCACTGAAGCTTTCTTT. It specifies CASSPTARGQPTEAFF.

The chain recombines TRBV13 with TRBJ2-7; 10 positions agree with TRBD2. V shed 5 bases and J 2 bases; nucleotides not matched to a gene: 6. The CDR3 extends over 15 amino acids. Germline CDR1 is PRHDT and CDR2 is FYEKMQ (reference sequence). CDR3: CASSLSGGLTYEQYF. Written as DNA, the CDR3 is TGTGCCAGCAGCCTTAGCGGGGGGTTAACCTACGAGCAGTACTTC.

The chain links TRBV4-2 to TRBJ1-5; possible D gene TRBD1, 6 bases. The V and J ends lost 0 bases and 2 bases respectively, with 11 bases between them. Germline CDR1 LGHNA, CDR2 YNFKEQ. The CDR3 has 16 amino acids. CDR3 nucleotides: TGTGCCAGCAGCCAAGATTTTCAGGGGCGCAATCAGCCCCAGCATTTT. Translation gives CASSQDFQGRNQPQHF.